The 15 T cell receptor beta chains reported below all come from one sample, sequenced in a study of regulatory T cells in long-lasting Graves disease. Time point reported: newly diagnosed GD, antithyroid drugs for less than 3 months. Extracted RNA from PBMCs served as the source of the TCR library. CDR3-region Arm-PCR and iRepertoire HTBI primers produced the TCR beta libraries. TCRdb re-called the multiplex PCR reads with MiXCR, one entry per CDR3 protein. Of 450,000 to 700,000 distinct CDR3 sequences in the sample, approximately 13% are singletons; the top ten hold roughly 10%. These same data were also listed under a study on T cells in Graves' hyperthyroidism and ophthalmopathy.

This specimen was peripheral blood mononuclear cells (PBMCs), taken at new diagnosis, from a patient treated with antithyroid drugs. Receptors originate from a man aged 25-45 years with Graves disease.

This clonotype was detected many times. This sequence joins TRBV12-3 or TRBV12-4 and TRBJ2-1; maybe TRBD1 (5 bases). The germline V and J ends were trimmed by 1 base and 3 bases, with 10 bases remaining between them. This CDR3 region has 15 residues. The CDR3 DNA reads as TGTGCCAGCAGTTTAGTACAGGTAGTCTACAATGAGCAGTTCTTC. Translated, it gives CASSLVQVVYNEQFF.

This clonotype showed up many times. CDR3 amino acids: CASSVGLRYLGTEAFF. CDR3 nucleotide sequence: TGTGCCAGCAGTGTAGGGCTTCGCTACCTAGGGACTGAAGCTTTCTTT. This chain uses TRBV2 with TRBJ1-1, with no clear D. Trimming shortened V by 4 bases and J by 5 bases, and 20 bases separated the two germline ends. The CDR3 covers 16 residues. Germline CDR1 and CDR2: SNHLY and FYNNEI.

This chain joins TRBV7-3 and TRBJ2-3; D gene unclear. CDR3 size: 16 residues. From germline, CDR1 is SGHTA and CDR2 FQGTGA. Between the trimmed V and J ends, which lost 1 base and 6 bases, there was a span of 17 bases. In nucleotides, the CDR3 is TGTGCCAGCAGCTTAATCGGTAAACGCCAGGAGGATACGCAGTATTTT. It is translated as CASSLIGKRQEDTQYF. Filled out from reference TRBV7-3 and TRBJ2-3, the complete variable domain reads GAGVSQTPSNKVTEKGKYVELRCDPISGHTALYWYRQSLGQGPEFLIYFQGTGAADDSGLPNDRFFAVRPEGSVSTLKIQRTERGDSAVYLCASSLIGKRQEDTQYFGPGTRLTVL.

This clonotype was seen repeatedly, ten times or more. This chain joins TRBV7-9 and TRBJ1-5, with unresolved D. Germline V gene data show CDR1 as SEHNR and CDR2 as FQNEAQ (reference sequence). This CDR3 has 15 residues. With 0 bases removed from V and 2 bases from J, the gap between germline ends came to 8 bases. CDR3 DNA: TGTGCCAGCAGCTTAGCGGGTTCTGGCAATCAGCCCCAGCATTTT. It translates to CASSLAGSGNQPQHF. The full variable domain, in which reference TRBV7-9 and TRBJ1-5 provide the parts outside the CDR3, is DTGVSQNPRHKITKRGQNVTFRCDPISEHNRLYWYRQTLGQGPEFLTYFQNEAQLEKSRLLSDRFSAERPKGSFSTLEIQRTEQGDSAMYLCASSLAGSGNQPQHFGDGTRLSIL.

CDR3: CAREGPGANVLTF. Written as DNA, the CDR3 is TGTGCCCGGGAGGGCCCTGGGGCCAACGTCCTGACTTTC. This chain uses TRBV19 with TRBJ2-6, with TRBD2 matching 8 bases. Germline CDR1 and CDR2: LNHDA and SQIVND (reference sequence). V lost 11 bases and J lost 2; bases outside the gene matches: 2. This CDR3 has 13 amino acids.

This clonotype was recorded at least ten times. The V gene is TRBV7-9, the J gene TRBJ2-2; TRBD1 aligns across 11 bases. The CDR3 contains 16 residues. The V gene's germline CDR1 is SEHNR and CDR2 FQNEAQ (reference sequence). V was clipped by 5 bases and J by 4 bases; unmatched bases: 6. CDR3 protein: CASSVPGTGGTGELFF. Written as DNA, the CDR3 is TGTGCCAGCAGCGTCCCCGGGACAGGGGGCACCGGGGAGCTGTTTTTT.

This clonotype occurred many times. The chain employs TRBV20-1 and TRBJ2-5; 8 bases map to TRBD2. Germline V CDR1 and CDR2: DFQATT, SNEGSKA (reference sequence). CDR3 size: 13 residues. J lost 7 bases, V lost 1 base, and 5 bases had no gene match. The CDR3 loop is CSARGPREGTQYF. The CDR3 DNA is TGCAGTGCTAGAGGCCCTCGGGAGGGGACCCAGTACTTC.

This clonotype came up a few times. This may come from a read error, since a much larger clone is one base off. The chain employs TRBV25-1 and TRBJ2-7, with D uncertain. Germline V CDR1 and CDR2: MGHDK, SYGVNS. This CDR3 has 10 residues. Here the CDR3 reads CATSFYEQYF. The CDR3, as DNA: TGTGCCACCAGTTTTTACGAGCAGTACTTC.

This clonotype appeared many times. The rearrangement joins TRBV12-3 or TRBV12-4 to TRBJ1-3; TRBD1 might be the D (5 bases). This CDR3 spans 15 amino acids. V was cut by 3 bases and J by 0 bases, with 9 bases left in between. The CDR3 is CASSFNRPSGNTIYF. For the CDR3, the DNA is TGTGCCAGCAGTTTCAACAGGCCCTCTGGAAACACCATATATTTT.

This clonotype was seen ten or more times. This chain connects TRBV30 to TRBJ1-1, with a weak D call TRBD1 (5 bases). Trimming took off 1 base at V and 5 bases at J, with 14 bases between the two ends. Looked up from germline, CDR1 is GTSNPN and CDR2 is SVGIG (reference sequence). The CDR3 has 14 amino acids. The CDR3 spells CAWSAPGWGTEAFF. CDR3 nucleotide sequence: TGTGCCTGGAGTGCACCAGGGTGGGGTACTGAAGCTTTCTTT.

This clonotype was found many times. The CDR3 nucleotides read TGTGCCACCAGTGATTCCTTACGAGCGGGAGTGACCGGGGAGCTGTTTTTT. It specifies CATSDSLRAGVTGELFF. This chain joins TRBV24-1 and TRBJ2-2; 8 bases fit TRBD2. V lost 2 bases and J lost 5; bases outside the gene matches: 9. From germline, CDR1 is KGHDR and CDR2 SFDVKD. This CDR3 has 17 residues.

The chain couples TRBV7-9 to TRBJ2-6; TRBD2 agrees at 7 bases. V gave up 4 bases and J gave up 0 bases; unmatched junction bases: 3. The CDR3 is 16 amino acids. CDR1 SEHNR and CDR2 FQNEAQ come from the germline V gene (reference sequence). CDR3 in DNA: TGTGCCAGCAGCTCCTGGGGGGGCTCTGGGGCCAACGTCCTGACTTTC. This codes for CASSSWGGSGANVLTF.

The chain employs TRBV12-3 or TRBV12-4 and TRBJ2-2; D is undetermined. The CDR3 consists of 14 residues. Trimming removed 6 bases from V and 3 bases from J, with 11 bases in between. In DNA form, the CDR3 reads TGTGCCAGCAGCGTAGAGACTGACACCGGGGAGCTGTTTTTT. Protein product: CASSVETDTGELFF.

This clonotype appeared many times. The gene calls are TRBV6-1 and TRBJ2-1; D perhaps matches TRBD2 (6 bases). The V and J ends lost 7 bases and 6 bases respectively, with 22 bases between them. Germline-derived CDR1 and CDR2 are MNHNS and SASEGT. There are 16 residues in the CDR3. CDR3 in amino acids: CASIPLGGLSSNEQFF. CDR3 coding DNA: TGTGCCAGCATCCCTCTTGGAGGGCTGTCTTCCAATGAGCAGTTCTTC.

In its sample, this clonotype was seen many times. This chain joins TRBV5-1 and TRBJ2-2, with D possibly matching TRBD2 (5 bases). Germline CDR1 is SGHRS and CDR2 is YFSETQ. The V end was cut by 0 bases, the J end by 5 bases, with 14 bases between. The CDR3 runs 16 residues. This CDR3 reads CASSLAEGSRTGELFF. CDR3 coding DNA: TGCGCCAGCAGCTTGGCCGAGGGAAGTAGGACCGGGGAGCTGTTTTTT.